The 22 T cell receptor beta chains below all came from one sample that was sequenced in a study of technical replicates of blood from a handful of donors. Clones were read by immunoSEQ multiplex PCR, and TCRdb kept only the in-frame ones, dropping some. The sample holds around 85,000 clones, 90% to 95% seen once. Sequences were obtained from T cells isolated from PBMCs. The receptors come from a human donor in good health.

The chain carries TRBV15 and TRBJ2-2, with TRBD1 matching 7 bases. The CDR3 has 18 amino acids. V lost 0 bases to trimming and J lost 7 bases; unmatched junction nucleotides: 14. The germline V gene encodes CDR1 LNHNV and CDR2 YYDKDF (reference sequence). The CDR3 nucleotides read TGTGCCACCAGCAGAGATCCAGCCCTGGACAGGTCTGGCGGGGAGCTGTTTTTT. Encoded protein: CATSRDPALDRSGGELFF.

This clone appeared once. The chain links TRBV6-6 to TRBJ2-7; 11 positions match TRBD2. The CDR3 sequence is 15 residues long. Germline V lookup: CDR1 MNHNY, CDR2 SVGAGI (reference sequence). The junction had 2 bases not matched to a gene; V was cut back by 4 bases and J by 0 bases. This CDR3 reads CASSLLAGVSYEQYF. In DNA form, the CDR3 reads TGTGCCAGCAGTTTACTAGCGGGAGTCTCCTACGAGCAGTACTTC.

This chain connects TRBV7-2 to TRBJ1-1; 7 bases agree with TRBD1. From germline, CDR1 is SGHTA and CDR2 FQGNSA. The CDR3 contains 13 residues. The V segment lost 2 bases and the J segment 7 bases; nucleotides outside the gene matches: 4. The DNA of the CDR3 is TGTGCCAGCAGCTTAAAGGCAGGGGGTGAAGCTTTCTTT. Encoded protein: CASSLKAGGEAFF. Using reference TRBV7-2 and TRBJ1-1 for the parts outside the CDR3, the full variable domain is GAGVSQSPSNKVTEKGKDVELRCDPISGHTALYWYRQSLGQGLEFLIYFQGNSAPDKSGLPSDRFSAERTGGSVSTLTIQRTQQEDSAVYLCASSLKAGGEAFFGQGTRLTVV.

The chain combines TRBV7-9 with TRBJ2-7; 7 bases line up with TRBD1. Germline assignment: CDR1 SEHNR and CDR2 FQNEAQ (reference sequence). The CDR3 consists of 14 residues. J was trimmed by 5 bases and V by 3 bases; bases with no gene match: 7. The CDR3 bases are TGTGCCAGCAGCTTTAGACAGGGCATCGACGAGCAGTACTTC. Translation: CASSFRQGIDEQYF.

This chain uses TRBV25-1 with TRBJ1-3; D is unclear. Germline CDR1 reads MGHDK; CDR2 reads SYGVNS. This CDR3 comprises 15 residues. The germline V and J ends were trimmed by 5 bases and 0 bases, with 11 bases remaining between them. This CDR3 reads CASSPYGSSGNTIYF. The CDR3 DNA is TGTGCCAGCAGTCCTTATGGGAGCTCTGGAAACACCATATATTTT. The full variable domain, with the rest looked up from reference TRBV25-1 and TRBJ1-3, is EADIYQTPRYLVIGTGKKITLECSQTMGHDKMYWYQQDPGMELHLIHYSYGVNSTEKGDLSSESTVSRIRTEHFPLTLESARPSHTSQYLCASSPYGSSGNTIYFGEGSWLTVV.

V and J are TRBV29-1 and TRBJ2-5; TRBD1 matches 7 bases. Germline lookup yields CDR1 SQVTM and CDR2 ANQGSEA. Trimming removed 6 bases from V and 5 bases from J; junction bases left unmatched: 9. The CDR3 runs to 13 residues. This CDR3 is CSVTRQGAETQYF. The DNA for the CDR3 is TGCAGCGTCACCCGACAGGGTGCGGAGACCCAGTACTTC.

In its sample, this clone was seen once. The V and J genes are TRBV27 and TRBJ2-7; maybe TRBD2 (5 bases). This CDR3 contains 14 residues. The V end was cut by 3 bases, the J end by 0 bases, with 9 bases between. Germline V gives CDR1 MNHEY, CDR2 SMNVEV (reference sequence). The CDR3 spells CASSFTSSSYEQYF. CDR3 nucleotides: TGTGCCAGCAGTTTCACTAGTTCCTCCTACGAGCAGTACTTC.

The table lists this clone with a count of one. The rearrangement joins TRBV6-5 to TRBJ1-1; the D is unclear. V was shortened by 0 bases and J by 6 bases, with 11 bases between the two germline ends. The CDR3 length is 14 residues. The germline gives CDR1 MNHEY, CDR2 SVGAGI. CDR3 coding DNA: TGTGCCAGCAGTTACTCGGAGGTTTCCTCTGAAGCTTTCTTT. Residues: CASSYSEVSSEAFF.

This sequence joins TRBV25-1 and TRBJ2-2; 9 bases are shared with TRBD1. The CDR3 has 15 residues. The junction had 6 bases not matched to a gene; V was cut back by 5 bases and J by 5 bases. Germline V lookup: CDR1 MGHDK, CDR2 SYGVNS. The CDR3: CASSPQGALTGELFF. The CDR3 DNA reads TGTGCCAGCAGTCCACAGGGGGCCCTTACCGGGGAGCTGTTTTTT. Full variable domain (remainder filled in from reference TRBV25-1 and TRBJ2-2): EADIYQTPRYLVIGTGKKITLECSQTMGHDKMYWYQQDPGMELHLIHYSYGVNSTEKGDLSSESTVSRIRTEHFPLTLESARPSHTSQYLCASSPQGALTGELFFGEGSRLTVL.

V is TRBV6-1 and J is TRBJ1-1; D gene uncertain. The CDR3 runs 14 residues. Germline V gene lookup returns CDR1 MNHNS and CDR2 SASEGT. Trimming removed 0 bases from V and 0 bases from J, with 5 bases in between. The CDR3 nucleotides read TGTGCCAGCAGTGAAGCCGGTCTGAACACTGAAGCTTTCTTT. Its protein product is CASSEAGLNTEAFF.

This clone was observed a handful of times. V is TRBV11-2 and J is TRBJ1-6; TRBD1 agrees at 8 bases. CDR1 is SGHAT, CDR2 FQNNGV, per germline. V lost 4 bases, J lost 5 bases, and 4 bases stayed unmatched. This CDR3 is 15 amino acids long. The CDR3 here is CASSSQGVDNSPLHF. The CDR3 DNA reads as TGTGCCAGCAGCTCACAGGGGGTCGATAATTCACCCCTCCACTTT.

The V call is TRBV19, the J call TRBJ1-4; no clear D gene. The length of the CDR3 is 15 residues. Looked up from germline, CDR1 is LNHDA and CDR2 is SQIVND (reference sequence). V gave up 4 bases and J gave up 6 bases, with 15 bases separating them. The CDR3 bases are TGTGCCAGTAGTAATCGTGGCGGGTTGGATGAAAAACTGTTTTTT. Amino acid sequence: CASSNRGGLDEKLFF.

The CDR3 loop reads CASAPSLAGTGELFF. The DNA for the CDR3 is TGTGCTAGTGCCCCGAGCCTAGCGGGCACCGGGGAGCTGTTTTTT. This chain uses TRBV12-5 with TRBJ2-2; 8 positions agree with TRBD2. This CDR3 is built from 15 residues. V was clipped by 7 bases and J by 4 bases; unmatched bases: 8. The germline V gene has CDR1 LGHNT and CDR2 FRNRAP.

The chain is built from TRBV5-4 and TRBJ2-7, with a tentative D call TRBD1 (6 bases). The CDR3 is 14 residues long. Germline-derived CDR1 and CDR2 are SGHNT and YYREEE (reference sequence). V was shortened by 1 base and J by 2 bases, with 10 bases between the two germline ends. CDR3 sequence reads: CASSLYQGTYEQYF. CDR3 nucleotide sequence: TGTGCCAGCAGCTTGTATCAGGGGACCTACGAGCAGTACTTC.

This rearrangement joins TRBV4-1 to TRBJ2-1, with 10 positions matching TRBD2. Trimming at V came to 0 bases and at J to 3 bases, leaving 17 bases not matched to a gene. Germline V CDR1 and CDR2: MGHRA, YSYEKL. CDR3 length: 21 amino acids. DNA for the CDR3: TGCGCCAGCAGCCAAGATTACCCCCTGCTAGCGGGAGTAAATAGCTACAATGAGCAGTTCTTC. This codes for CASSQDYPLLAGVNSYNEQFF.

The chain recombines TRBV4-1 with TRBJ2-7; 8 nucleotides align to TRBD2. The CDR3 length is 18 residues. V trimming: 4 bases; J trimming: 3 bases; junction bases outside the gene matches: 17. Germline V CDR1 and CDR2: MGHRA, YSYEKL. The CDR3 nucleotides read TGCGCCAGCAGCCGACAAGCTGCTCCGGGACTAGATATCTACGAGCAGTACTTC. It encodes CASSRQAAPGLDIYEQYF.

On this clone: At one end the junction does not follow the germline gene, possibly because of a read error. The CDR3: CASPTGQLNTEAFF. The CDR3 bases are TGTGCCAGTCCTACGGGACAGTTGAATACTGAAGCTTTCTTT. The chain recombines TRBV19 with TRBJ1-1; 7 bases are shared with TRBD1. This CDR3 is built from 14 residues. Germline CDR1 LNHDA, CDR2 SQIVND (reference sequence).

This chain uses TRBV7-8 with TRBJ2-1; 11 nucleotides line up with TRBD2. Germline V gene data show CDR1 as SGHVS and CDR2 as FQNEAQ. J was trimmed by 7 bases and V by 4 bases; bases with no gene match: 6. CDR3 length: 15 residues. CDR3 nucleotides: TGTGCCAGCAGCTCACTAGCGGGAGTCGGTAATGAGCAGTTCTTC. Translation gives CASSSLAGVGNEQFF.

V is TRBV6-5 and J is TRBJ2-1, with 7 bases lining up with TRBD1. Unmatched junction bases numbered 6, after V lost 6 bases and J lost 1 base. Looked up from germline, CDR1 is MNHEY and CDR2 is SVGAGI. CDR3 length: 15 residues. The CDR3 reads CASSRQGLSYNEQFF. CDR3 DNA sequence: TGTGCCAGCAGCAGACAGGGTTTGTCCTACAATGAGCAGTTCTTC.

Regarding this clone: Other DNA sequences in this sample translate to the same CDR3. The J gene is TRBJ2-7, the V gene TRBV28, with D possibly being TRBD1 (6 bases). Germline CDR1 is MDHEN and CDR2 is SYDVKM. Trimming pared 6 bases from V and 1 base from J, leaving 10 bases between. CDR3 size: 13 residues. Here the CDR3 reads CASSLTGSYEQYF. The CDR3, as DNA: TGTGCCAGCAGCCTGACAGGATCCTACGAGCAGTACTTC.

The rearrangement links TRBV11-3 to TRBJ2-7; 9 bases match TRBD1. The CDR3 loop spans 14 amino acids. The V gene end was trimmed by 3 bases and the J gene end by 6 bases; junction bases not matched to a gene: 6. Germline V gives CDR1 SGHNT, CDR2 YENEEA. The CDR3 protein is CASSFGTGSIEQYF. CDR3 bases: TGTGCCAGCAGCTTTGGGACAGGGTCCATCGAGCAGTACTTC. Looking up the rest from reference TRBV11-3 and TRBJ2-7 gives the full variable domain: EAGVVQSPRYKIIEKKQPVAFWCNPISGHNTLYWYLQNLGQGPELLIRYENEEAVDDSQLPKDRFSAERLKGVDSTLKIQPAELGDSAVYLCASSFGTGSIEQYFGPGTRLTVT.

The V and J genes are TRBV29-1 and TRBJ2-2; D perhaps matches TRBD1 (6 bases). V was shortened by 4 bases and J by 3 bases, with 9 bases between the two germline ends. The CDR3 loop spans 13 amino acids. Germline assignment: CDR1 SQVTM and CDR2 ANQGSEA. The CDR3 reads CSVVGGDTGELFF. The CDR3 region has the DNA TGCAGCGTTGTAGGGGGAGACACCGGGGAGCTGTTTTTT.